These 25 T cell receptor beta chains share one sample of origin, sequenced in a study of regulatory T cells in long-lasting Graves disease. Library construction for TCR beta used iRepertoire HTBI primers and Arm-PCR of CDR3 regions. From the multiplex PCR reads, TCRdb called clonotypes with MiXCR, one entry per CDR3 protein. The table records 350,000 to 550,000 distinct CDR3 sequences, about 16% of them present only once. Time point of the sample: newly diagnosed GD, antithyroid drugs for less than 3 months. RNA isolated from PBMCs was used to make the TCR library. These data were likewise used in another study, on T cells in Graves' hyperthyroidism and ophthalmopathy.

The source material was peripheral blood mononuclear cells (PBMCs), sampled at new diagnosis, from a patient treated with antithyroid drugs. Receptors were obtained from a woman between 18 and 30 years old with Graves disease.

The V and J genes are TRBV27 and TRBJ2-1; 12 nucleotides match TRBD2. CDR1 is MNHEY, CDR2 SMNVEV, per germline (reference sequence). The CDR3 is made up of 19 amino acids. The ends lost 0 bases at V and 0 bases at J; junction bases unmatched: 6. The DNA for the CDR3 is TGTGCCAGCAGTTTATCACCTCTAGCGGGAGGGAGCTCCTACAATGAGCAGTTCTTC. It translates to CASSLSPLAGGSSYNEQFF.

The chain joins TRBV10-2 to TRBJ1-5; D not resolved. This CDR3 spans 14 amino acids. From germline, CDR1 is WSHSY and CDR2 SAAADI. Trimming stripped 0 bases from V and 3 bases from J, with 6 bases between. CDR3 in DNA: TGCGCCAGCAGTGAGTCGTCCGCCAATCAGCCCCAGCATTTT. Translating it yields CASSESSANQPQHF.

This clonotype occurred a few times. This chain uses TRBV10-3 with TRBJ2-7; tentative D call: TRBD1 (7 bases). CDR3 length: 16 residues. The germline V gene has CDR1 ENHRY and CDR2 SYGVKD. V dropped 4 bases and J dropped 10 bases, with 26 bases sitting between them. The CDR3 sequence is CAISVSSVVGRTGQYF. CDR3 nucleotides: TGTGCCATCAGTGTATCGTCAGTGGTGGGGAGGACAGGACAGTACTTC.

Ten or more counts support this clonotype. The rearrangement links TRBV12-3 or TRBV12-4 to TRBJ2-7; D not resolved. This CDR3 has 11 residues. V was clipped by 0 bases and J by 6 bases, with 3 bases between them. DNA for the CDR3: TGTGCCAGCAGTTTAGCATTCGAGCAGTACTTC. The encoded protein is CASSLAFEQYF.

This clonotype was seen ten or more times. J is TRBJ2-7 and V is TRBV28, with a possible D match to TRBD2 (6 bases). The CDR3 covers 14 residues. V was shortened by 6 bases and J by 3 bases, with 15 bases between the two germline ends. Germline values: CDR1 MDHEN, CDR2 SYDVKM. The CDR3 region is CASSLGGLHYEQYF. The CDR3 coding sequence is TGTGCCAGCAGCCTCGGGGGTCTACACTACGAGCAGTACTTC.

This clonotype has only a few counts. This chain uses TRBV6-2 or TRBV6-3 with TRBJ2-1; 8 bases line up with TRBD2. Germline-derived CDR1 and CDR2 are MNHEY and SVGEGT. Trimming at V came to 6 bases and at J to 3 bases, leaving 7 bases not matched to a gene. The CDR3 totals 15 residues. CDR3 loop: CASREAGVLYNEQFF. The CDR3 DNA follows: TGTGCCAGCAGGGAAGCGGGAGTTCTCTACAATGAGCAGTTCTTC.

This clonotype was seen repeatedly, ten times or more. V and J are TRBV12-3 or TRBV12-4 and TRBJ2-7; D perhaps matches TRBD1 (5 bases). V was clipped by 8 bases and J by 2 bases, with 10 bases between them. The CDR3 length is 12 residues. The CDR3 bases are TGTGCCAGCGGAGACAGAGCCTACGAGCAGTACTTC. Its translation is CASGDRAYEQYF.

About this clonotype itself: This may come from a read error, since a much larger clone is one base off. The gene calls are TRBV7-2 and TRBJ2-1; 8 positions match TRBD2. The V gene's germline CDR1 is SGHTA and CDR2 FQGNSA. The CDR3 totals 14 residues. After removal of 10 bases from V and 8 bases from J, the junction contained 13 bases not matched to a gene. CDR3 sequence: CANRLAGRLDEQFF. In DNA form, the CDR3 reads TGTGCCAACAGGTTAGCGGGGCGGCTTGATGAGCAGTTCTTC. The complete variable domain, with remaining parts taken from reference TRBV7-2 and TRBJ2-1, reads GAGVSQSPSNKVTEKGKDVELRCDPISGHTALYWYRQSLGQGLEFLIYFQGNSAPDKSGLPSDRFSAERTGGSVSTLTIQRTQQEDSAVYLCANRLAGRLDEQFFGPGTRLTVL.

This clonotype showed up many times. The genes are TRBV28 and TRBJ1-1; no firm D call. V was trimmed by 1 base and J by 2 bases, leaving 8 bases between them. This CDR3 region has 14 residues. CDR1 MDHEN and CDR2 SYDVKM come from the germline V gene. The CDR3 reads CASSLFGSNTEAFF. The CDR3 bases are TGTGCCAGCAGTTTATTTGGCAGCAACACTGAAGCTTTCTTT.

V and J are TRBV28 and TRBJ1-1, with D possibly TRBD1 on 6 matching bases. The CDR3 is 15 residues long. Germline V gene sequence: CDR1 MDHEN, CDR2 SYDVKM. Trimming took 6 bases from V and 5 from J, leaving 19 bases between them. The CDR3 sequence is CASRGADGRGTEAFF. Here the CDR3 DNA reads TGTGCCAGCAGGGGGGCGGACGGACGTGGGACTGAAGCTTTCTTT.

This clonotype occurred many times. J is TRBJ2-3 and V is TRBV28; 7 nucleotides line up with TRBD2. The J segment lost 8 bases and the V segment lost 2 bases, leaving 10 bases of the junction unmatched. The CDR3 has 15 residues. Germline CDR1 MDHEN, CDR2 SYDVKM. The CDR3 DNA is TGTGCCAGCAGTTTAGCGGGAGAGAGGAGGGGTACGCAGTATTTT. Translated, it gives CASSLAGERRGTQYF.

The DNA for the CDR3 is TGTGCCAGCAGCTCCGGGACCAGGGCAGGGGAGCAGTTCTTC. This translates into CASSSGTRAGEQFF. The chain has TRBV3-1 and TRBJ2-1, with D possibly called TRBD1 or TRBD2 (5 bases each). Germline V gives CDR1 LGHDT, CDR2 YNNKEL (reference sequence). There are 14 residues in the CDR3. V dropped 5 bases and J dropped 10 bases, with 18 bases sitting between them.

V usage is TRBV11-2 and J usage is TRBJ2-3; 14 bases line up with TRBD2. CDR1 and CDR2 from the germline V gene are SGHAT and FQNNGV. Trimming cost V 4 bases and J 3 bases; bases outside gene matches: 3. CDR3 length equals 16 residues. This chain's CDR3 is CASSSGLAGETDTQYF. Here the CDR3 DNA reads TGTGCCAGCAGCTCGGGACTAGCGGGAGAGACAGATACGCAGTATTTT.

This clonotype came up many times. This chain connects TRBV6-1 to TRBJ1-5; D is perhaps TRBD1 (5 bases). CDR1 is MNHNS, CDR2 SASEGT, per germline. The CDR3 is made up of 14 amino acids. V was clipped by 5 bases and J by 6 bases, with 14 bases between them. CDR3: CASSLGQGGQPQHF. CDR3 in DNA: TGTGCCAGCAGTTTGGGGCAGGGTGGTCAGCCCCAGCATTTT.

This chain joins TRBV10-3 and TRBJ1-2, with D perhaps matching TRBD1 (6 bases). The length of the CDR3 is 15 residues. Trimming pared 0 bases from V and 7 bases from J, leaving 15 bases between. Germline values: CDR1 ENHRY, CDR2 SYGVKD. The CDR3, as DNA: TGTGCCATCAGTGAGTCGACAGGTTTGGAGGGTGGCTACACCTTC. Its translation: CAISESTGLEGGYTF.

This clonotype was counted at least ten times. The chain has TRBV27 and TRBJ2-5, with 7 bases lining up with TRBD1. CDR1 and CDR2 from the germline V gene are MNHEY and SMNVEV (reference sequence). The CDR3 is made up of 14 amino acids. With 5 bases clipped from V and 4 bases from J, the junction kept 7 bases outside the gene matches. The CDR3 loop reads CASSRQGGRETQYF. The CDR3 DNA is TGTGCCAGCAGTCGACAGGGCGGCCGAGAGACCCAGTACTTC.

Only a few counts were recorded for this clonotype. The chain carries TRBV28 and TRBJ2-1, with D perhaps given as TRBD1 or TRBD2 (5 bases each). This CDR3 is built from 15 residues. Trimming stripped 4 bases from V and 3 bases from J, with 13 bases between. From germline, CDR1 is MDHEN and CDR2 SYDVKM. The CDR3 reads CASSSPPRGYNEQFF. The DNA for the CDR3 is TGTGCCAGCAGTTCCCCCCCGAGGGGCTACAATGAGCAGTTCTTC. Filled out from reference TRBV28 and TRBJ2-1, the complete variable domain reads DVKVTQSSRYLVKRTGEKVFLECVQDMDHENMFWYRQDPGLGLRLIYFSYDVKMKEKGDIPEGYSVSREKKERFSLILESASTNQTSMYLCASSSPPRGYNEQFFGPGTRLTVL.

This clonotype was observed at least ten times. The chain couples TRBV20-1 to TRBJ2-3; 10 bases align to TRBD2. Germline values: CDR1 DFQATT, CDR2 SNEGSKA (reference sequence). V lost 6 bases to trimming and J lost 4 bases; unmatched junction nucleotides: 10. The CDR3 has 15 amino acids. The CDR3 loop reads CSATLLAGVPDTQYF. The CDR3 DNA sequence: TGCAGTGCAACCCTTCTAGCGGGAGTCCCAGATACGCAGTATTTT.

Comments on this clonotype: This may stem from a read error, because a much larger clone lies one nucleotide away. V is TRBV4-2 and J is TRBJ2-1; 11 positions match TRBD2. The CDR3 spans 16 residues. The germline gives CDR1 LGHNA, CDR2 YNFKEQ. After removal of 8 bases from V and 3 bases from J, the junction contained 9 bases not matched to a gene. The chain's CDR3 is CASGRLGLADYNEQFF. The CDR3, as DNA: TGTGCCAGCGGCCGCTTGGGACTAGCGGACTACAATGAGCAGTTCTTC.

This clonotype has more than one count but fewer than ten. The V gene is TRBV11-3, the J gene TRBJ2-3; D is uncertain. The CDR3 loop spans 14 amino acids. CDR1 and CDR2 from the germline V gene are SGHNT and YENEEA. Trimming took 0 bases from V and 6 from J, leaving 10 bases between them. CDR3 loop: CASSLDRVEDTQYF. The CDR3 DNA reads as TGTGCCAGCAGCTTAGATAGGGTCGAGGATACGCAGTATTTT.

With respect to this clonotype: A clone one base away is much larger, so this may be a read error. V is TRBV6-5 and J is TRBJ2-3; D not certain. Germline V gene sequence: CDR1 MNHEY, CDR2 SVGAGI. There are 13 residues in the CDR3. V lost 2 bases and J 10 bases, leaving 13 bases between the germline ends. In nucleotides, the CDR3 is TGTGCCAGCAGTTACCACGCTGGGGATGCGCAGTATTTT. Its translation: CASSYHAGDAQYF.

This clonotype turned up a few times. The chain combines TRBV27 with TRBJ1-1; 10 nucleotides line up with TRBD1. Germline-derived CDR1 and CDR2 are MNHEY and SMNVEV (reference sequence). The length of the CDR3 is 20 residues. Trimming took 0 bases from V and 0 from J; bases not matched to a gene: 13. The CDR3 DNA reads as TGTGCCAGCAGTTTATCGACTGTTGGGACAGGGGTTCTTATGAACACTGAAGCTTTCTTT. Its protein product is CASSLSTVGTGVLMNTEAFF.

In this sample, this clonotype turned up many times. The chain links TRBV27 to TRBJ2-7; the match to TRBD2 covers 11 bases. The germline CDR1 and CDR2 sequences are MNHEY and SMNVEV (reference sequence). The CDR3 is 14 amino acids. The V segment lost 3 bases and the J segment 4 bases; nucleotides outside the gene matches: 2. CDR3: CASSFASGRYEQYF. CDR3 DNA: TGTGCCAGCAGTTTCGCTAGCGGGAGGTACGAGCAGTACTTC.

In DNA form, the CDR3 reads TGTGCCAGCAGCCAAACCGGGACAGGGAGGGGCACTGAAGCTTTCTTT. Encoded protein: CASSQTGTGRGTEAFF. The chain uses TRBV5-6 and TRBJ1-1, with 9 bases that match TRBD1. The CDR3 contains 16 residues. After removal of 4 bases from V and 4 bases from J, the junction contained 11 bases not matched to a gene. Looked up from germline, CDR1 is SGHDT and CDR2 is YYEEEE.

A few counts support this clonotype. The rearrangement links TRBV18 to TRBJ1-3; D may be TRBD1 (6 bases). CDR3 length: 14 residues. V dropped 6 bases and J dropped 2 bases, with 11 bases sitting between them. Germline V gene sequence: CDR1 KGHSH, CDR2 LQKENI. The CDR3 sequence is CASSATGTGNTIYF. The CDR3 DNA reads as TGTGCCAGCTCGGCGACAGGTACTGGAAACACCATATATTTT.